This record concerns one TCR beta chain sequence. Its antigen is not identified. The entry originates in a study of cytomegalovirus exposure and HLA in healthy donors. Study details: The approximately 120 validation repertoires used the same platform as the roughly 610 first-cohort repertoires, a later analysis reported.

Findings and caveats of the study: The authors confirmed in vitro that a few CMV-associated chains were specific for CMV antigens.

TCRdb's table, derived via immunoSEQ multiplex PCR, lists solely in-frame clones and lacks some. This table has 120,000 or so clones, roughly 89% appearing once. Sequencing was performed on PBMCs. The sequence was collected from a woman under 30 in good health and CMV-seronegative.

CDR3 protein: CASSFLLRMWGAFF. DNA for the CDR3: TGTGCCAGCAGTTTCTTGCTCCGGATGTGGGGCGCTTTCTTT. The V gene is TRBV28, the J gene TRBJ1-1; weak D call: TRBD1 (5 bases). The V end was cut by 3 bases, the J end by 11 bases, with 19 bases between. CDR1 and CDR2 from the germline V gene are MDHEN and SYDVKM. This CDR3 spans 14 amino acids.